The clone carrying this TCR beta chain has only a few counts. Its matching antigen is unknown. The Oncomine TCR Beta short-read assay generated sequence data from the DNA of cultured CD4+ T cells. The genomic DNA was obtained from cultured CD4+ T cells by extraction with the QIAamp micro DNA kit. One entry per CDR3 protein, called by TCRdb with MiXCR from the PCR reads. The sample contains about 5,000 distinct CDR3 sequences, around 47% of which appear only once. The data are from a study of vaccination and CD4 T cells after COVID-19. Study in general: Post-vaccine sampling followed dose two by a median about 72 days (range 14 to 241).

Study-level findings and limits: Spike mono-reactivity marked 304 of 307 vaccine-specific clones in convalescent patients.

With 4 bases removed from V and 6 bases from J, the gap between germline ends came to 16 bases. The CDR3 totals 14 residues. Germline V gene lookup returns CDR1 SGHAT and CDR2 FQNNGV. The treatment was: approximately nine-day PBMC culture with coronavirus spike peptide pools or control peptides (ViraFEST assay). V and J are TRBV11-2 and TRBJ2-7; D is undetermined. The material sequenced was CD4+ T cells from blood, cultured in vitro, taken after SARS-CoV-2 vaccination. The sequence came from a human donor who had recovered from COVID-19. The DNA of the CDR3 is TGTGCCAGCAGCTCTCGGGCAGTATCGGGCGAGCAGTACTTC. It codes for CASSSRAVSGEQYF.